This TCR beta chain was sequenced during a study of blood T cell repertoires in COVID-19. The wider study: COVID-19 samples from acute and convalescent phases originated in the United States, Italy and Spain. T cells, B-cell-depleted T cells, or PBMCs provided the cDNA or gDNA that served as material.

In the source study's methods: Reference gene primer amplification gave nucleated cell count estimates. The table came from immunoSEQ multiplex PCR; TCRdb's copy has only in-frame clones and leaves some out. V, J and clone size reflect that table, while D and trimming were determined from the DNA. The sample yields about 210,000 clones, more than 75% seen once. The CDR3 totals 13 residues. CDR1 and CDR2 from the germline V gene are SGHNT and YYREEE (reference sequence). Trimming cost V 1 base and J 4 bases, with 8 bases left between them. To note about this clone: The sample carries other DNA sequences with the same CDR3.

The genes are TRBV5-4 and TRBJ1-1, with a possible D match to TRBD1 (6 bases). The specimen was peripheral blood. The TCR comes from a human donor in a cohort sampled during active COVID-19. In DNA form, the CDR3 reads TGTGCCAGCAGCTTGCAAGGGGGCACTGAAGCTTTCTTT. It encodes CASSLQGGTEAFF.